The 22 T cell receptor beta chains presented below share a single source sample, sequenced in a study of OX40 agonist ivuxolimab in advanced cancers. Measured with immunoSEQ multiplex PCR; TCRdb has only the in-frame clones, and not every one. The sample carries tens of thousands of clones, about four fifths recorded once. This sample comprised CD4+ or CD8+ T cells sorted from blood, obtained in a trial of the OX40 agonist ivuxolimab. These receptors were taken from an adult with an advanced solid tumor such as melanoma, head and neck, liver or kidney cancer.

This sequence joins TRBV4-1 and TRBJ1-1; D ambiguous. The CDR3 spans 13 residues. V gave up 1 base and J gave up 7 bases, with 10 bases separating them. CDR1 MGHRA and CDR2 YSYEKL come from the germline V gene. CDR3 sequence reads: CASSQGEEREAFF. CDR3 in DNA: TGCGCCAGCAGCCAAGGGGAAGAGCGTGAAGCTTTCTTT.

This chain uses TRBV12-5 with TRBJ2-1; D remains unclear. The V gene's germline CDR1 is LGHNT and CDR2 FRNRAP. The CDR3 loop spans 14 amino acids. With 4 bases removed from V and 1 base from J, the gap between germline ends came to 8 bases. CDR3 bases: TGTGCTAGTGGTTCAGCCTCGTCCTACAATGAGCAGTTCTTC. Its translation is CASGSASSYNEQFF. Complete variable domain (other parts from reference TRBV12-5 and TRBJ2-1): DARVTQTPRHKVTEMGQEVTMRCQPILGHNTVFWYRQTMMQGLELLAYFRNRAPLDDSGMPKDRFSAEMPDATLATLKIQPSEPRDSAVYFCASGSASSYNEQFFGPGTRLTVL.

The CDR3 loop reads CASSFQGPLYNSPLHF. The CDR3, as DNA: TGTGCCAGCAGCTTCCAGGGGCCGCTTTATAATTCACCCCTCCACTTT. The gene calls are TRBV5-6 and TRBJ1-6; perhaps TRBD1 as D (6 bases). V was pared by 2 bases and J by 4 bases, with 13 bases between. Looked up from germline, CDR1 is SGHDT and CDR2 is YYEEEE. This CDR3 has 16 amino acids. The full variable domain, its missing parts supplied by reference TRBV5-6 and TRBJ1-6, is DAGVTQSPTHLIKTRGQQVTLRCSPKSGHDTVSWYQQALGQGPQFIFQYYEEEERQRGNFPDRFSGHQFPNYSSELNVNALLLGDSALYLCASSFQGPLYNSPLHFGNGTRLTVT.

The V and J genes are TRBV5-5 and TRBJ1-2; 9 bases are shared with TRBD1. V dropped 4 bases and J dropped 3; count of bases not matched to a gene: 4. The CDR3 runs to 14 residues. Germline V gives CDR1 SGHKS, CDR2 YYEKEE (reference sequence). CDR3 nucleotide sequence: TGTGCCAGCAGCCCCGGACAGGGGTACTATGGCTACACCTTC. It is translated as CASSPGQGYYGYTF.

This clone was counted once. V gene TRBV19 combines with J gene TRBJ1-1; no clear D gene. From germline, CDR1 is LNHDA and CDR2 SQIVND (reference sequence). This CDR3 spans 15 amino acids. Trimming stripped 3 bases from V and 4 bases from J, with 15 bases between. DNA for the CDR3: TGTGCCAGTAGTATCCCCGGTCGGGAGGGCACTGAAGCTTTCTTT. It translates to CASSIPGREGTEAFF. The whole variable domain, filled in from reference TRBV19 and TRBJ1-1, reads DGGITQSPKYLFRKEGQNVTLSCEQNLNHDAMYWYRQDPGQGLRLIYYSQIVNDFQKGDIAEGYSVSREKKESFPLTVTSAQKNPTAFYLCASSIPGREGTEAFFGQGTRLTVV.

The chain couples TRBV5-6 to TRBJ2-7; 14 bases are shared with TRBD2. Germline-derived CDR1 and CDR2 are SGHDT and YYEEEE. Trimming removed 4 bases from V and 4 bases from J; junction bases left unmatched: 4. CDR3 length equals 15 residues. The CDR3 DNA reads as TGTGCCAGCAGCCCGACTAGCGGGAGGGTTTACGAGCAGTACTTC. Translating it yields CASSPTSGRVYEQYF. Complete variable domain (other parts from reference TRBV5-6 and TRBJ2-7): DAGVTQSPTHLIKTRGQQVTLRCSPKSGHDTVSWYQQALGQGPQFIFQYYEEEERQRGNFPDRFSGHQFPNYSSELNVNALLLGDSALYLCASSPTSGRVYEQYFGPGTRLTVT.

The gene calls are TRBV2 and TRBJ2-7, with 9 bases fitting TRBD1. CDR3 length equals 16 residues. CDR1 is SNHLY, CDR2 FYNNEI, per germline. Unmatched junction bases numbered 10, after V lost 2 bases and J lost 5 bases. The CDR3 reads CASSERGDRVGHEQYF. DNA of the CDR3: TGTGCCAGCAGTGAAAGAGGGGACAGGGTGGGGCACGAGCAGTACTTC. Based on the CDR3 plus reference TRBV2 and TRBJ2-7, the full variable domain is EPEVTQTPSHQVTQMGQEVILRCVPISNHLYFYWYRQILGQKVEFLVSFYNNEISEKSEIFDDQFSVERPDGSNFTLKIRSTKLEDSAMYFCASSERGDRVGHEQYFGPGTRLTVT.

The J gene is TRBJ1-5, the V gene TRBV6-1; TRBD1 aligns across 7 bases. The CDR3 is 15 amino acids. The junction had 8 bases not matched to a gene; V was cut back by 4 bases and J by 5 bases. The germline CDR1 and CDR2 sequences are MNHNS and SASEGT. The CDR3 loop is CASSATQGSHQPQHF. The CDR3 region has the DNA TGTGCCAGCAGTGCAACACAGGGGAGCCATCAGCCCCAGCATTTT.

The CDR3 coding sequence is TGTGCCAGCAGTCCCCGTCTAGGCTATGGCTACACCTTC. It specifies CASSPRLGYGYTF. V and J are TRBV6-5 and TRBJ1-2, with no clear D. The V gene's germline CDR1 is MNHEY and CDR2 SVGAGI. Trimming left V 5 bases short and J 4 bases short, with 11 bases between. The CDR3 contains 13 residues.

The chain recombines TRBV20-1 with TRBJ2-5; perhaps TRBD1 as D (6 bases). The CDR3 consists of 11 residues. The V gene's germline CDR1 is DFQATT and CDR2 SNEGSKA (reference sequence). The CDR3 loop reads CSTGFQETQYF. The CDR3, as DNA: TGCAGCACAGGGTTTCAAGAGACCCAGTACTTC.

The chain has TRBV7-2 and TRBJ2-2; 10 bases map to TRBD2. CDR3 length: 15 amino acids. Trimming took 5 bases from V and 6 from J; bases not matched to a gene: 6. The V gene's germline CDR1 is SGHTA and CDR2 FQGNSA. The CDR3 loop reads CASSPLAGEAGELFF. CDR3 in DNA: TGTGCCAGCAGCCCGCTAGCGGGGGAGGCCGGGGAGCTGTTTTTT.

The chain employs TRBV7-2 and TRBJ1-5; 10 nucleotides align to TRBD1. CDR3 length: 16 amino acids. The V gene end was trimmed by 0 bases and the J gene end by 6 bases; junction bases not matched to a gene: 5. Germline V gene lookup returns CDR1 SGHTA and CDR2 FQGNSA. The CDR3: CASSLARGDRGQPQHF. CDR3 nucleotide sequence: TGTGCCAGCAGCTTAGCGCGTGGGGACAGGGGTCAGCCCCAGCATTTT.

This chain joins TRBV6-5 and TRBJ1-3; D is unclear. Per the germline V gene, CDR1 is MNHEY and CDR2 is SVGAGI. CDR3 length: 13 amino acids. Trimming removed 5 bases at V and 4 bases at J, with 9 bases between. CDR3 sequence reads: CASSHRSGNTIYF. The CDR3 region has the DNA TGTGCCAGCAGTCATCGGTCCGGAAACACCATATATTTT.

This clone was found a few times. The genes are TRBV5-1 and TRBJ1-2, with D perhaps matching TRBD1 (5 bases). This CDR3 is 13 amino acids long. Germline V gives CDR1 SGHRS, CDR2 YFSETQ. Trimming cost V 2 bases and J 6 bases, with 11 bases left between them. In nucleotides, the CDR3 is TGCGCCAGCAGCTTCGGCAGGGCGGATGGCTACACCTTC. This sequence encodes CASSFGRADGYTF.

This clone was seen only once. The CDR3 nucleotides are TGTGCCAGCAGTTACTCATCCGGGAGAGGTTCACCCCTCCACTTT. It yields the protein CASSYSSGRGSPLHF. The chain links TRBV6-6 to TRBJ1-6; D is unresolved. The CDR3 covers 15 residues. Trimming pared 0 bases from V and 9 bases from J, leaving 12 bases between. The germline V gene encodes CDR1 MNHNY and CDR2 SVGAGI (reference sequence).

The chain carries TRBV7-3 and TRBJ2-2; D not resolved. V was clipped by 2 bases and J by 4 bases, with 5 bases between them. In germline, CDR1 is SGHTA, CDR2 FQGTGA. CDR3 size: 13 residues. Here the CDR3 reads CASSLLSTGELFF. The DNA for the CDR3 is TGTGCCAGCAGCTTATTAAGCACCGGGGAGCTGTTTTTT. Based on the CDR3 plus reference TRBV7-3 and TRBJ2-2, the full variable domain is GAGVSQTPSNKVTEKGKYVELRCDPISGHTALYWYRQSLGQGPEFLIYFQGTGAADDSGLPNDRFFAVRPEGSVSTLKIQRTERGDSAVYLCASSLLSTGELFFGEGSRLTVL.

This chain connects TRBV4-1 to TRBJ2-3, with a weak D call TRBD1 (5 bases). The CDR3 contains 15 residues. Trimming took 0 bases from V and 3 from J, leaving 10 bases between them. Germline V gene data show CDR1 as MGHRA and CDR2 as YSYEKL. CDR3 nucleotide sequence: TGCGCCAGCAGCCAAGACAGGGCGCGGACAGATACGCAGTATTTT. Translation: CASSQDRARTDTQYF.

This rearrangement joins TRBV11-2 to TRBJ2-2, with D hard to call. The CDR3 extends over 15 amino acids. Trimming shortened V by 0 bases and J by 2 bases, and 7 bases separated the two germline ends. CDR1 SGHAT and CDR2 FQNNGV come from the germline V gene. CDR3 DNA sequence: TGTGCCAGCAGCTTAGATCGGACCAACACCGGGGAGCTGTTTTTT. As protein: CASSLDRTNTGELFF.

The sample holds one count of this clone. The V gene is TRBV9, the J gene TRBJ2-1; 11 bases fit TRBD2. CDR3 size: 15 residues. Losses at the gene ends were 0 bases for V and 4 bases for J; bases not matched to a gene: 0. CDR1 and CDR2 (germline): SGDLS, YYNGEE. The CDR3 spells CASSVGLAGYNEQFF. CDR3 bases: TGTGCCAGCAGCGTAGGACTAGCGGGGTACAATGAGCAGTTCTTC.

This clone was observed a single time. The gene calls are TRBV19 and TRBJ1-5; D may be TRBD1 (5 bases). Germline V gives CDR1 LNHDA, CDR2 SQIVND (reference sequence). Trimming pared 6 bases from V and 5 bases from J, leaving 11 bases between. This CDR3 spans 13 amino acids. CDR3 in amino acids: CASRSTEYQPQHF. CDR3 DNA: TGTGCCAGTAGATCGACAGAGTATCAGCCCCAGCATTTT.

The V and J genes are TRBV7-2 and TRBJ2-5; maybe TRBD1 (6 bases). This CDR3 contains 16 residues. Between the trimmed V and J ends, which lost 5 bases and 1 base, there was a span of 17 bases. Germline V gene lookup returns CDR1 SGHTA and CDR2 FQGNSA. CDR3 DNA sequence: TGTGCCAGCAGCCTACAAAAGGGCAGGGGCCAAGAGACCCAGTACTTC. Its translation is CASSLQKGRGQETQYF. The full variable domain, its missing parts supplied by reference TRBV7-2 and TRBJ2-5, is GAGVSQSPSNKVTEKGKDVELRCDPISGHTALYWYRQSLGQGLEFLIYFQGNSAPDKSGLPSDRFSAERTGGSVSTLTIQRTQQEDSAVYLCASSLQKGRGQETQYFGPGTRLLVL.

The genes are TRBV18 and TRBJ1-2, with D unclear. Germline V gene sequence: CDR1 KGHSH, CDR2 LQKENI. The CDR3 totals 17 residues. Trimming stripped 1 base from V and 0 bases from J, with 15 bases between. DNA for the CDR3: TGTGCCAGCTCACCACAGACCCCGGGCCAGTCTAACTATGGCTACACCTTC. Protein product: CASSPQTPGQSNYGYTF.